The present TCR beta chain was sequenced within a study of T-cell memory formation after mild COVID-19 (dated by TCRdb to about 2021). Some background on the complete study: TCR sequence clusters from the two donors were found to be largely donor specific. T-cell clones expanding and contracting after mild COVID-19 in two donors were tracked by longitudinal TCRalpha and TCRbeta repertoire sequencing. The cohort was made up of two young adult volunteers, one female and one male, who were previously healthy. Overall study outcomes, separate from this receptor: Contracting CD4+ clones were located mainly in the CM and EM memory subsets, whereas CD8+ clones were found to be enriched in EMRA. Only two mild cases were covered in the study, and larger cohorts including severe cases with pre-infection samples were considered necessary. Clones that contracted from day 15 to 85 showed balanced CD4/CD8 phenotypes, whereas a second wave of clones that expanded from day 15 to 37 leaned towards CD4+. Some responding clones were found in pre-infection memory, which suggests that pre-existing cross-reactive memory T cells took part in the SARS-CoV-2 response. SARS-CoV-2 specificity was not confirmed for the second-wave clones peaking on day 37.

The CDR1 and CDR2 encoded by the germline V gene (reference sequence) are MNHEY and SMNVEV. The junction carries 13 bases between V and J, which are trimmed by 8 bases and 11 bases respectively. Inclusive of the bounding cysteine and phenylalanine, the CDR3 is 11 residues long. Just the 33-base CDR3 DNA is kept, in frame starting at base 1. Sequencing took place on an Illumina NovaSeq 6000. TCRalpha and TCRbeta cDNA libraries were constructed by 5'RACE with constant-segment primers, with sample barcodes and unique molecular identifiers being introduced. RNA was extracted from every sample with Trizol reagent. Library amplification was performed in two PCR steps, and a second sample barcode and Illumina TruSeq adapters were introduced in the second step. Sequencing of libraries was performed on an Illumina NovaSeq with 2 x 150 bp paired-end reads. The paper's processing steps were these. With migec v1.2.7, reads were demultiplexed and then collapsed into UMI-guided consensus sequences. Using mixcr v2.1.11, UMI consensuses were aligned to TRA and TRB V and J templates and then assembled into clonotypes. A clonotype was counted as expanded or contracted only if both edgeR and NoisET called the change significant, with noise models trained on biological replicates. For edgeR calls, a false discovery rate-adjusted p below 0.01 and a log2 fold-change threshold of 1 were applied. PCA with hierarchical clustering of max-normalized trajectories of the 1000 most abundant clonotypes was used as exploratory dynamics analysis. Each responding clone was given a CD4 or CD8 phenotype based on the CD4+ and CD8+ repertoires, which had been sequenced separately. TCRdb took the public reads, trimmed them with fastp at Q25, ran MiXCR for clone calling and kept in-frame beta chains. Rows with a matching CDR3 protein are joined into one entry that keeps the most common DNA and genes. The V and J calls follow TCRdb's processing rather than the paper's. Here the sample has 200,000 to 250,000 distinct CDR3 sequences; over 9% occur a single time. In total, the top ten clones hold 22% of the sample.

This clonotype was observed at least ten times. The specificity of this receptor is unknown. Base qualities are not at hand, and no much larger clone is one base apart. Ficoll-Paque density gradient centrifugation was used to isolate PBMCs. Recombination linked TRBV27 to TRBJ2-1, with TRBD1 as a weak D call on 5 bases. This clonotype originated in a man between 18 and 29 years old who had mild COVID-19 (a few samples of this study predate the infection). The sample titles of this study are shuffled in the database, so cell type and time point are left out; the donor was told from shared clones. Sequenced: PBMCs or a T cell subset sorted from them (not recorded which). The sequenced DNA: TGTGCCAGCCGCAGGGTCGGGCAGCAGTTCTTC. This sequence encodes CASRRVGQQFF.